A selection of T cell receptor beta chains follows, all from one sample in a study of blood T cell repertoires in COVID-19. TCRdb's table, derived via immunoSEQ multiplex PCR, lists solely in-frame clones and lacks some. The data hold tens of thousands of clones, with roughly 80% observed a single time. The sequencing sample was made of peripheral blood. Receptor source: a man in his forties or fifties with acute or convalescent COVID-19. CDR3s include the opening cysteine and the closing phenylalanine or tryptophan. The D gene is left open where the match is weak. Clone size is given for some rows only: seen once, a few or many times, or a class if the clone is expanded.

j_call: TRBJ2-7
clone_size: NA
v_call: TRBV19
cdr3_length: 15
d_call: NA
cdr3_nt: TGTGCCAGTAGTATCAAATTCAGTACCTCCTACGAGCAGTACTTC
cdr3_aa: CASSIKFSTSYEQYF

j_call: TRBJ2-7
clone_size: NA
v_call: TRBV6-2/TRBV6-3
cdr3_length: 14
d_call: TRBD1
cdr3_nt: TGTGCCAGCACCCCGAGGACAGGGGGCGACGAGCAGTACTTC
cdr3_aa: CASTPRTGGDEQYF

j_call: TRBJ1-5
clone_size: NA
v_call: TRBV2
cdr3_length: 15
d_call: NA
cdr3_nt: TGTGCCAGCAGTGCTGGGACATTACTAAATCAGCCCCAGCATTTT
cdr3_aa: CASSAGTLLNQPQHF

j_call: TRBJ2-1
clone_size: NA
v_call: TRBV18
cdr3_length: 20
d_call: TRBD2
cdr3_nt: TGTGCCAGCTCACCACGGGTTTCAAGCGGGGGGGCCCCCTCAGACAATGAGCAGTTCTTC
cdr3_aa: CASSPRVSSGGAPSDNEQFF

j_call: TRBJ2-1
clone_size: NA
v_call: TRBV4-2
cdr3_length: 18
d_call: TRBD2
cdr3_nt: TGTGCCAGCAGCCAAGGAATGATCGGGACTATCTCCTACAATGAGCAGTTCTTC
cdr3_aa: CASSQGMIGTISYNEQFF

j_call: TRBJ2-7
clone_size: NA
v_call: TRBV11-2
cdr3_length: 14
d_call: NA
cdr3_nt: TGTGCCAGCAGCTTTTTAACTACCCCCTACGAGCAGTACTTC
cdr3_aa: CASSFLTTPYEQYF

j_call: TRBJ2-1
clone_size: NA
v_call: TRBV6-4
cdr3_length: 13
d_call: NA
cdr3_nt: TGTGCCAGCAGCGACAGAGACTACAATGAGCAGTTCTTC
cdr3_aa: CASSDRDYNEQFF

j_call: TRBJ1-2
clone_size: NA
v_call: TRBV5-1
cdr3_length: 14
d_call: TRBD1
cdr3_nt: TGCGCCAGCAGCTTCCGGACAGGGAACTATGGCTACACCTTC
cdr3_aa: CASSFRTGNYGYTF

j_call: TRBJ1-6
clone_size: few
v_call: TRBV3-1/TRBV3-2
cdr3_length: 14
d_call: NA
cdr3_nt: TGTGCCAGCAGCCAAGGACAACCTAATTCACCCCTCCACTTT
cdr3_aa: CASSQGQPNSPLHF

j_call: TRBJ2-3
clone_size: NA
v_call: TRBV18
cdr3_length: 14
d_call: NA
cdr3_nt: TGTGCCAGCTCTCTCGGGATAGGCACAGATACGCAGTATTTT
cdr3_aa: CASSLGIGTDTQYF

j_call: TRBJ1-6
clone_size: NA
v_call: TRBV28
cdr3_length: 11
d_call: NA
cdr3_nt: TGTGCCAGCAGTTTAGGCCAAACGTCCCACTTT
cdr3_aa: CASSLGQTSHF

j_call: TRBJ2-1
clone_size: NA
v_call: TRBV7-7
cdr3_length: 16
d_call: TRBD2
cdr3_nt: TGTGCTAGCAGCAGGACCGCTAGCGGGAGCTACAATGAGCAGTTCTTC
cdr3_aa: CASSRTASGSYNEQFF

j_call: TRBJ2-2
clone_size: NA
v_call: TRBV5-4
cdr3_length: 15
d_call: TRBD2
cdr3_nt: TGTGCCAGCAGCGTCGCGGGACTAGCATCCGGGGAGCTGTTTTTT
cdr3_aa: CASSVAGLASGELFF

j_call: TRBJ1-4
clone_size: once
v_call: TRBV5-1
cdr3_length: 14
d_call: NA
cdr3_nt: TGCACCAGCAGGCCAGGGGTTACTAATGAAAAACTGTTTTTT
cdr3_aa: CTSRPGVTNEKLFF

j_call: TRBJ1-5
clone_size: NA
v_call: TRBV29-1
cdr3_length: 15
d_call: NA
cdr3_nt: TGCAGCGCTTCGACCCTCTCGGGAAGCAATCAGCCCCAGCATTTT
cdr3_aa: CSASTLSGSNQPQHF

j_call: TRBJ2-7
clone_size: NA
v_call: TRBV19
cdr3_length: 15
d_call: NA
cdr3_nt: TGTGCCAGTAGTTGGGACAATGGGGTTTACTACGAGCAGTACTTC
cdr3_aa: CASSWDNGVYYEQYF

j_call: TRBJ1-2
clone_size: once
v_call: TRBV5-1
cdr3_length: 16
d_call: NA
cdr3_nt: TGCGCCAGCAGCCCGTTCCCCGAGGATCCTGTGTATGGCTACACCTTC
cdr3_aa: CASSPFPEDPVYGYTF

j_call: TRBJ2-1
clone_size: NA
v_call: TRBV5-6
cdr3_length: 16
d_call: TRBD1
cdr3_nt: TGTGCCAGCAGCCGCGGGACAGGAGAGTCCTACAATGAGCAGTTCTTC
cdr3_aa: CASSRGTGESYNEQFF

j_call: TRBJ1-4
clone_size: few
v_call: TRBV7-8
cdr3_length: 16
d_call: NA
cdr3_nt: TGTGCCAGCAGCTTACGTGGAGGGTTCACTAATGAAAAACTGTTTTTT
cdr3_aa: CASSLRGGFTNEKLFF

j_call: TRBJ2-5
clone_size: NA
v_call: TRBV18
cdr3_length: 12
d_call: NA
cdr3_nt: TGTGCCAGCTCAAATGGGGCTGAGACCCAGTACTTC
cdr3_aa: CASSNGAETQYF

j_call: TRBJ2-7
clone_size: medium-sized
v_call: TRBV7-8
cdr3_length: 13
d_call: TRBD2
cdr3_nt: TGTGCCAGCAGCTTCGGGAGGGGGGACGAGCAGTACTTC
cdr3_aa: CASSFGRGDEQYF

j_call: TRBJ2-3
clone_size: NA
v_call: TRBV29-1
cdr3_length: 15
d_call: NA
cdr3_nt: TGCAGCGCCGCCCTTACAGCTTCTAGCACAGATACGCAGTATTTT
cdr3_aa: CSAALTASSTDTQYF

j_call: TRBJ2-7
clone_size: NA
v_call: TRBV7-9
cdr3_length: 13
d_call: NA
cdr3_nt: TGTGCCAGCAGCCGACAGGTTTCTTACGAGCAGTACTTC
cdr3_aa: CASSRQVSYEQYF

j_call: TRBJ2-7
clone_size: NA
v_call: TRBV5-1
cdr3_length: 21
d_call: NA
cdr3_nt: TGCGCCAGCAGCTTGGCCTTCGTTTCGGGACTCCTCCCACCGAGCGCCTACGAGCAGTACTTC
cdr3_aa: CASSLAFVSGLLPPSAYEQYF

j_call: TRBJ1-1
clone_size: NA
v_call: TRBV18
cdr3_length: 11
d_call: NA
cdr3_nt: TGTGCCAGCTCATTGAGAAATGAAGCTTTCTTT
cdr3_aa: CASSLRNEAFF

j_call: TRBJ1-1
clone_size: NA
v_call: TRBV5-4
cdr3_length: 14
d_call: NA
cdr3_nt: TGTGCCAGCAAGGAGGGAGGGACGAACACTGAAGCTTTCTTT
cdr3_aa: CASKEGGTNTEAFF

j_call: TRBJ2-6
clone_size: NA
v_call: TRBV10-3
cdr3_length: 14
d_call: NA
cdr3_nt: TGTGCCATCACCGCGGGCTCTGGGGCCAACGTCCTGACTTTC
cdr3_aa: CAITAGSGANVLTF

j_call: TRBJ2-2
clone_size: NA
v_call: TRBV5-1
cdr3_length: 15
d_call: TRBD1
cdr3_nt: TGCGCCAGCAGCAGGGGGCGCGAGGCCACCGGGGAGCTGTTTTTT
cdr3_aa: CASSRGREATGELFF

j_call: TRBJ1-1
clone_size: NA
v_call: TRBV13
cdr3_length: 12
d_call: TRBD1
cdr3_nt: TGTGCCAGCAGCCAGGGGGGAACTGAAGCTTTCTTT
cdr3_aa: CASSQGGTEAFF

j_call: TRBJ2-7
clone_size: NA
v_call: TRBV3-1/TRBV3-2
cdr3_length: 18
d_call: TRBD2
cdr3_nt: TGTGCCAGCAGCCATGACGTGATAAGGACTAGCCGATACTACGAGCAGTACTTC
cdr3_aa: CASSHDVIRTSRYYEQYF

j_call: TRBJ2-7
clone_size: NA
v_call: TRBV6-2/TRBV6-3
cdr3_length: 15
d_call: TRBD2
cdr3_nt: TGTGCCAGCAGTTATGGGACTAGCGGATCCTACGAGCAGTACTTC
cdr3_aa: CASSYGTSGSYEQYF

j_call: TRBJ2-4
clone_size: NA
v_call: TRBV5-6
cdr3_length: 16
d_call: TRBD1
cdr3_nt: TGTGCCAGCAGCTGGGGACAGGGCTTAGCCAAAAACATTCAGTACTTC
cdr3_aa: CASSWGQGLAKNIQYF

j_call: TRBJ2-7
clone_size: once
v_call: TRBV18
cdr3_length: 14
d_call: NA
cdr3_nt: TGTGCCAGCTCACCAGTACAGGTTACCGGGGAGCAGTACTTC
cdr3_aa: CASSPVQVTGEQYF

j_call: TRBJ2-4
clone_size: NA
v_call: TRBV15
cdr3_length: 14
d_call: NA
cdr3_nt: TGTGCCACCAGCAGAGCCCCCACGGTGGACATTCAGTACTTC
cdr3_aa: CATSRAPTVDIQYF

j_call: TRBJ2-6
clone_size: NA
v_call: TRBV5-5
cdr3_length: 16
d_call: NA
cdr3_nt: TGTGCCAGCAGCTTGTCAGGGGTACCTGGGGCCAACGTCCTGACTTTC
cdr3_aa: CASSLSGVPGANVLTF

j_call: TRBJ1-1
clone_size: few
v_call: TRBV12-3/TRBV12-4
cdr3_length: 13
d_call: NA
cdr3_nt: TGTGCCAGCAGTCGTAGGGCGGGGACTGAAGCTTTCTTT
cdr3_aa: CASSRRAGTEAFF

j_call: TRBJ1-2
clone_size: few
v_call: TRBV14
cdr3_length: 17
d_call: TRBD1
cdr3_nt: TGTGCCAGCAGCCTTACCGGGCGGGCAGGGGGCGGCTATGGCTACACCTTC
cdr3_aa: CASSLTGRAGGGYGYTF